These 31 T cell receptor beta chains were all obtained from the same sample, sequenced in a study of shared clonotypes between healthy human individuals. The protocol was immunoSEQ multiplex PCR, while the TCRdb copy is restricted to in-frame clones and leaves out a portion. The table records about 1.5 million clones, 98% of them present only once. Material: naive CD4+ T cells sorted from blood. Subset here: CD45RA+ positively selected. The receptors stem from a young man in good health.

Of note for this clone: Other nucleotide sequences in the sample specify the same CDR3. The V and J genes are TRBV18 and TRBJ2-3; D is unresolved. Germline V gene sequence: CDR1 KGHSH, CDR2 LQKENI. Trimming left V 5 bases short and J 0 bases short, with 3 bases between. The CDR3 consists of 12 residues. CDR3 nucleotides: TGTGCCAGCTCAGTTAGCACAGATACGCAGTATTTT. Translating it yields CASSVSTDTQYF.

For the CDR3, the DNA is TGTGCCAGCAGTTTAGGACAGGCTGGAGGCGGTGAGCAGTACTTC. Translated, it gives CASSLGQAGGGEQYF. The chain carries TRBV28 and TRBJ2-7; 7 bases align to TRBD1. This CDR3 is built from 15 residues. J was trimmed by 7 bases and V by 2 bases; bases with no gene match: 11. CDR1 and CDR2 from the germline V gene are MDHEN and SYDVKM. Full variable domain (outside the CDR3, taken from reference TRBV28 and TRBJ2-7): DVKVTQSSRYLVKRTGEKVFLECVQDMDHENMFWYRQDPGLGLRLIYFSYDVKMKEKGDIPEGYSVSREKKERFSLILESASTNQTSMYLCASSLGQAGGGEQYFGPGTRLTVT.

Comments on this clone: Germline and junction disagree at one end, which may indicate a read error. The chain links TRBV18 to TRBJ2-7, with 14 bases lining up with TRBD2. In germline, CDR1 is KGHSH, CDR2 LQKENI. This CDR3 has 16 amino acids. For the CDR3, the DNA is TGTGCCAGCTCGCCACCCCTGACTAGCGGGAGGGCCGGGCAGTACTTC. Residues: CASSPPLTSGRAGQYF.

This chain joins TRBV14 and TRBJ2-7; no clear D gene. Germline CDR1 and CDR2: SGHDN and FVKESK. Trimming pared 3 bases from V and 6 bases from J, leaving 9 bases between. The CDR3 has 12 amino acids. The DNA for the CDR3 is TGTGCCAGCAGCCATCGTTCGAGCGAGCAGTACTTC. It is translated as CASSHRSSEQYF.

The rearrangement joins TRBV7-6 to TRBJ2-7; D gene unclear. CDR1 and CDR2 from the germline V gene are SGHVS and FNYEAQ. The V and J ends lost 5 bases and 2 bases respectively, with 13 bases between them. The CDR3 totals 14 residues. As DNA, the CDR3 is TGTGCCAGCAGCCCCCGCCCTGGAGCCTACGAGCAGTACTTC. It translates to CASSPRPGAYEQYF.

J is TRBJ2-3 and V is TRBV7-9; D gene uncertain. CDR1 SEHNR and CDR2 FQNEAQ come from the germline V gene (reference sequence). CDR3 size: 14 residues. Trimming removed 1 base at V and 0 bases at J, with 5 bases between. The CDR3 region has the DNA TGTGCCAGCAGCTTAGTTCGGAGCACAGATACGCAGTATTTT. Translating gives CASSLVRSTDTQYF.

The chain recombines TRBV7-2 with TRBJ2-7; D call uncertain. The CDR3 consists of 12 residues. The germline V gene encodes CDR1 SGHTA and CDR2 FQGNSA. V shed 5 bases and J shed 4 bases, with 9 bases lying between them. CDR3 loop: CASSASLYEQYF. The CDR3 nucleotides read TGTGCCAGCAGCGCCTCATTGTACGAGCAGTACTTC.

With regard to this clone: The same CDR3 arises from other DNA sequences in this sample as well. CDR3 DNA sequence: TGCGCCAGCAGCTTGGACACATCCTACGAGCAGTACTTC. As protein: CASSLDTSYEQYF. V and J are TRBV5-1 and TRBJ2-7; no clear D. The CDR3 sequence is 13 residues long. V lost 0 bases and J 1 base, leaving 5 bases between the germline ends. Germline-derived CDR1 and CDR2 are SGHRS and YFSETQ.

This rearrangement joins TRBV7-9 to TRBJ1-1, with D maybe TRBD1 (5 bases). V shed 4 bases and J shed 3 bases, with 15 bases lying between them. The CDR3 length is 15 residues. The germline CDR1 and CDR2 sequences are SEHNR and FQNEAQ (reference sequence). CDR3 sequence: CASSSKGKPDTEAFF. CDR3 bases: TGTGCCAGCAGCTCTAAGGGGAAGCCCGACACTGAAGCTTTCTTT. The whole variable domain, filled in from reference TRBV7-9 and TRBJ1-1, reads DTGVSQNPRHKITKRGQNVTFRCDPISEHNRLYWYRQTLGQGPEFLTYFQNEAQLEKSRLLSDRFSAERPKGSFSTLEIQRTEQGDSAMYLCASSSKGKPDTEAFFGQGTRLTVV.

V gene TRBV7-9 combines with J gene TRBJ2-1; TRBD2 matches 9 bases. CDR3 size: 16 residues. Germline V gene sequence: CDR1 SEHNR, CDR2 FQNEAQ (reference sequence). Trimming took 4 bases from V and 3 from J; bases not matched to a gene: 7. The CDR3 region has the DNA TGTGCCAGCAGCTATGCGACTAGCGGACTCTACAATGAGCAGTTCTTC. It encodes CASSYATSGLYNEQFF.

The gene calls are TRBV6-4 and TRBJ2-1; D is unresolved. Germline V gives CDR1 MRHNA, CDR2 SNTAGT. The CDR3 totals 13 residues. The ends were cut back, 5 bases at V and 4 bases at J, with 9 bases in the middle. For the CDR3, the DNA is TGTGCCAGCAGTACCGACGGATACAATGAGCAGTTCTTC. This codes for CASSTDGYNEQFF.

A single count supports this clone. The chain joins TRBV18 to TRBJ1-2; 7 bases are shared with TRBD1. Per germline, CDR1 KGHSH and CDR2 LQKENI. CDR3 length: 14 residues. Trimming removed 3 bases from V and 8 bases from J; junction bases left unmatched: 9. DNA of the CDR3: TGTGCCAGCTCACCGCAAGCCTACAGGGGCGGCTACACCTTC. Translation: CASSPQAYRGGYTF.

The chain couples TRBV27 to TRBJ1-2; TRBD1 aligns across 7 bases. Losses at the gene ends were 1 base for V and 6 bases for J; bases not matched to a gene: 14. The CDR3 consists of 17 residues. CDR1 MNHEY and CDR2 SMNVEV come from the germline V gene (reference sequence). CDR3 sequence (DNA): TGTGCCAGCAGTTTATACAGGGGATCAAGAATATGGGATGGCTACACCTTC. Translation gives CASSLYRGSRIWDGYTF.

This clone appeared a single time. The V and J genes are TRBV9 and TRBJ1-2; 11 positions agree with TRBD1. Germline values: CDR1 SGDLS, CDR2 YYNGEE. The V gene end was trimmed by 3 bases and the J gene end by 4 bases; junction bases not matched to a gene: 8. The CDR3 is 16 residues long. CDR3 sequence (DNA): TGTGCCAGCAGCGACCAGGGACAGGGGGGTGGCTATGGCTACACCTTC. Translation gives CASSDQGQGGGYGYTF.

This chain connects TRBV2 to TRBJ2-2; TRBD1 is a possible D gene (7 bases). Germline V gives CDR1 SNHLY, CDR2 FYNNEI. The CDR3 runs to 14 residues. V was pared by 4 bases and J by 5 bases, with 11 bases between. CDR3 nucleotides: TGTGCCAGCAGTGGGAGGGGGCGAACCGGGGAGCTGTTTTTT. Translated: CASSGRGRTGELFF.

Only a few counts were recorded for this clone. This rearrangement joins TRBV6-1 to TRBJ1-2; 9 positions match TRBD1. V gave up 6 bases and J gave up 4 bases; unmatched junction bases: 9. The CDR3 has 15 amino acids. Germline V lookup: CDR1 MNHNS, CDR2 SASEGT. Here the CDR3 DNA reads TGTGCCAGCAGAGACCTACAGGGGGCGGTCTATGGCTACACCTTC. It is translated as CASRDLQGAVYGYTF.

The chain couples TRBV5-1 to TRBJ2-7; 7 bases match TRBD2. J was trimmed by 5 bases and V by 4 bases; bases with no gene match: 12. The germline gives CDR1 SGHRS, CDR2 YFSETQ. The CDR3 extends over 15 amino acids. The CDR3 coding sequence is TGCGCCAGCAGCAGGGAGGGGTCCAGCGGGCACGAGCAGTACTTC. Translated, it gives CASSREGSSGHEQYF.

Only one count was recorded for this clone. The chain has TRBV9 and TRBJ2-7; the D call may be TRBD1 or TRBD2 (7 bases each). The ends were cut back, 4 bases at V and 4 bases at J, with 21 bases in the middle. The CDR3 runs to 16 residues. The V gene's germline CDR1 is SGDLS and CDR2 YYNGEE. The CDR3 protein is CASSQQGRDLPYEQYF. The DNA for the CDR3 is TGTGCCAGCAGCCAACAGGGGAGGGACCTTCCATACGAGCAGTACTTC.

This clone was counted once. The chain is built from TRBV13 and TRBJ2-7, with 9 bases identical to TRBD2. Germline V gene sequence: CDR1 PRHDT, CDR2 FYEKMQ (reference sequence). The CDR3 consists of 18 residues. With V trimmed by 5 bases and J by 2 bases, 16 bases remained unmatched. The CDR3: CASSTYPPEVAGAYEQYF. CDR3 DNA sequence: TGTGCCAGCAGCACATATCCCCCCGAGGTAGCGGGAGCCTACGAGCAGTACTTC.

This chain joins TRBV4-3 and TRBJ2-1; 10 bases fit TRBD2. V was clipped by 4 bases and J by 10 bases; unmatched bases: 10. There are 15 residues in the CDR3. From germline, CDR1 is LGHNA and CDR2 YSLEER. CDR3 DNA sequence: TGCGCCAGCAGCCTTGTAGTAAAACTAGCGGGGGAGCAGTTCTTC. Its translation is CASSLVVKLAGEQFF.

This sequence joins TRBV29-1 and TRBJ2-6; D uncertain. CDR1 is SQVTM and CDR2 is ANQGSEA in the germline V gene. The CDR3 length is 12 residues. The DNA for the CDR3 is TGCCTCACCTACTCTGGGGCCAACGTCCTGACTTTC. It is translated as CLTYSGANVLTF. The entire variable domain, with the rest obtained from reference TRBV29-1 and TRBJ2-6, is as follows: SAVISQKPSRDICQRGTSLTIQCQVDSQVTMMFWYRQQPGQSLTLIATANQGSEATYESGFVIDKFPISRPNLTFSTLTVSNMSPEDSSIYLCLTYSGANVLTFGAGSRLTVL.

Concerning this clone itself: Other nucleotide sequences in the sample specify the same CDR3. The J gene is TRBJ1-1, the V gene TRBV5-4, with a weak D call TRBD1 (5 bases). V lost 4 bases and J 2 bases, leaving 9 bases between the germline ends. CDR1 and CDR2 from the germline V gene are SGHNT and YYREEE (reference sequence). This CDR3 has 13 amino acids. This CDR3 is CASSIDRNTEAFF. For the CDR3, the DNA is TGTGCCAGCAGCATAGACAGAAACACTGAAGCTTTCTTT.

This rearrangement joins TRBV28 to TRBJ2-1; D might be TRBD2 (7 bases). The germline V gene has CDR1 MDHEN and CDR2 SYDVKM. V was clipped by 10 bases and J by 0 bases, with 19 bases between them. There are 16 residues in the CDR3. DNA for the CDR3: TGTGCCACCCATTCAAGGGGGGGTTCCTCCTACAATGAGCAGTTCTTC. As protein: CATHSRGGSSYNEQFF.

Note on this clone: The identical CDR3 is also encoded by other nucleotide sequences in the sample. This rearrangement joins TRBV18 to TRBJ2-3, with a possible D match to TRBD2 (5 bases). Trimming stripped 1 base from V and 0 bases from J, with 5 bases between. Per germline, CDR1 KGHSH and CDR2 LQKENI. The CDR3 loop spans 14 amino acids. The CDR3 DNA reads TGTGCCAGCTCACCACGGACTAGCACAGATACGCAGTATTTT. This gives the protein CASSPRTSTDTQYF. Complete variable domain (other parts from reference TRBV18 and TRBJ2-3): NAGVMQNPRHLVRRRGQEARLRCSPMKGHSHVYWYRQLPEEGLKFMVYLQKENIIDESGMPKERFSAEFPKEGPSILRIQQVVRGDSAAYFCASSPRTSTDTQYFGPGTRLTVL.

Remarks on this clone: Other DNA sequences in this sample translate to the same CDR3. The chain employs TRBV6-5 and TRBJ2-7, with TRBD1 matching over 9 bases. The ends lost 0 bases at V and 4 bases at J; junction bases unmatched: 4. Germline-derived CDR1 and CDR2 are MNHEY and SVGAGI. CDR3 length: 15 residues. CDR3 bases: TGTGCCAGCAGTTACTCCGGGACAGGGACGTACGAGCAGTACTTC. Its protein product is CASSYSGTGTYEQYF.

This clone occurred once. The chain joins TRBV5-1 to TRBJ2-3; TRBD1 matches 8 bases. The germline V gene encodes CDR1 SGHRS and CDR2 YFSETQ. The trim removed 1 base at V and 2 bases at J, leaving 6 bases unmatched. The CDR3 covers 16 residues. The CDR3 reads CASSLTTGANTDTQYF. The CDR3 bases are TGCGCCAGCAGCTTGACGACAGGGGCGAACACAGATACGCAGTATTTT.

The chain employs TRBV2 and TRBJ1-2; D is ambiguous. CDR3 length equals 11 residues. Germline-derived CDR1 and CDR2 are SNHLY and FYNNEI. Trimming removed 6 bases at V and 14 bases at J, with 16 bases between. The CDR3 is CASSVSPSRTF. The CDR3 region has the DNA TGTGCCAGCAGCGTATCCCCCTCCCGAACCTTC.

The V and J genes are TRBV5-4 and TRBJ1-1, with 7 nucleotides matching TRBD1. This CDR3 contains 15 residues. Germline V gives CDR1 SGHNT, CDR2 YYREEE (reference sequence). J lost 5 bases, V lost 4 bases, and 11 bases had no gene match. DNA of the CDR3: TGTGCCAGCAGCCTACCTACAGGGGTTTTAACTGAAGCTTTCTTT. Translated: CASSLPTGVLTEAFF.

The count of this clone is one. This rearrangement joins TRBV28 to TRBJ2-7; 9 nucleotides align to TRBD1. This CDR3 is built from 15 residues. Germline loops: CDR1 MDHEN, CDR2 SYDVKM. The J segment lost 1 base and the V segment lost 7 bases, leaving 8 bases of the junction unmatched. CDR3 region: CASTLTGTGSYEQYF. The CDR3 DNA follows: TGTGCCAGCACCCTAACAGGGACAGGGTCCTACGAGCAGTACTTC.

Here the CDR3 DNA reads TGCGCCAGCAGCTTGGAAGCAGGGCCCGTAGGCTACACCTTC. Amino acid sequence: CASSLEAGPVGYTF. This chain joins TRBV5-1 and TRBJ1-2; maybe TRBD1 (5 bases). Per germline, CDR1 SGHRS and CDR2 YFSETQ. CDR3 length: 14 amino acids. The ends were cut back, 0 bases at V and 8 bases at J, with 14 bases in the middle.

DNA for the CDR3: TGCGCCAGCAGCTTGAAGAGCATCGTCTCAGATACGCAGTATTTT. It specifies CASSLKSIVSDTQYF. J is TRBJ2-3 and V is TRBV5-1; D gene uncertain. Looked up from germline, CDR1 is SGHRS and CDR2 is YFSETQ. V was pared by 1 base and J by 4 bases, with 13 bases between. The CDR3 extends over 15 amino acids.